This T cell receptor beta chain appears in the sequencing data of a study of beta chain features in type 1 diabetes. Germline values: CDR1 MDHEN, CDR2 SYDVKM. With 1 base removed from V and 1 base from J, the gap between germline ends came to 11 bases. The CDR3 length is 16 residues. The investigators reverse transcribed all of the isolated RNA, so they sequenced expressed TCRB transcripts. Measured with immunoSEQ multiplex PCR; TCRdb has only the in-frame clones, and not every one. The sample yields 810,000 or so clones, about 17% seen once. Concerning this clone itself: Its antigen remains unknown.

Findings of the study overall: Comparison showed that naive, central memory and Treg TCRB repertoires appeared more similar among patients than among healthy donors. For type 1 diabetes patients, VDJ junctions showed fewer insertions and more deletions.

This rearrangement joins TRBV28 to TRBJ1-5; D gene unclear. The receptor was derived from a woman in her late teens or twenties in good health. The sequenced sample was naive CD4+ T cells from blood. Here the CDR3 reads CASSLFRVTSNQPQHF. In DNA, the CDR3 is TGTGCCAGCAGTTTATTTCGGGTAACAAGCAATCAGCCCCAGCATTTT. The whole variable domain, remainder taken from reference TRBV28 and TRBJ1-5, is DVKVTQSSRYLVKRTGEKVFLECVQDMDHENMFWYRQDPGLGLRLIYFSYDVKMKEKGDIPEGYSVSREKKERFSLILESASTNQTSMYLCASSLFRVTSNQPQHFGDGTRLSIL.